Presented here are 27 T cell receptor beta chains from one specimen sequenced in a study of human thymus T cells. The study used thymus tissue resected during corrective heart surgery. Some clones are missing from TCRdb's copy, which holds only in-frame ones; the method was immunoSEQ multiplex PCR. The table lists about 130,000 clones, around 94% of them singletons. Material: thymus tissue. All receptors come from a boy under three years old with a congenital heart defect but otherwise immunologically healthy.

The chain carries TRBV2 and TRBJ1-4, with 10 nucleotides matching TRBD1. Trimming took 4 bases from V and 10 from J; bases not matched to a gene: 15. Germline CDR1 reads SNHLY; CDR2 reads FYNNEI. The CDR3 is 17 residues long. The CDR3 sequence: CASSARSRRTGGRKLFF. DNA of the CDR3: TGTGCCAGCAGTGCCCGAAGTAGGCGGACAGGGGGGAGAAAACTGTTTTTT. The full variable domain, in which reference TRBV2 and TRBJ1-4 provide the parts outside the CDR3, is EPEVTQTPSHQVTQMGQEVILRCVPISNHLYFYWYRQILGQKVEFLVSFYNNEISEKSEIFDDQFSVERPDGSNFTLKIRSTKLEDSAMYFCASSARSRRTGGRKLFFGSGTQLSVL.

The chain is built from TRBV28 and TRBJ1-5; 11 bases fit TRBD1. This CDR3 has 14 residues. CDR1 MDHEN and CDR2 SYDVKM come from the germline V gene. V shed 8 bases and J 4 bases; nucleotides not matched to a gene: 4. CDR3 DNA sequence: TGTGCCAGCGGACAGGGGGCCCCAAATCAGCCCCAGCATTTT. Its translation is CASGQGAPNQPQHF.

The J gene is TRBJ1-1, the V gene TRBV4-1, with D perhaps matching TRBD1 (5 bases). Trimming removed 2 bases at V and 1 base at J, with 8 bases between. The CDR3 runs to 14 residues. Germline CDR1 and CDR2: MGHRA and YSYEKL. CDR3 in amino acids: CASSQQGQNTEAFF. Written as DNA, the CDR3 is TGCGCCAGCAGCCAACAAGGACAGAACACTGAAGCTTTCTTT.

The genes are TRBV6-5 and TRBJ1-3, with D maybe TRBD1 (6 bases). Germline-derived CDR1 and CDR2 are MNHEY and SVGAGI. This CDR3 is built from 14 residues. The V gene lost 2 bases and the J gene lost 2 bases, with 7 bases spanning the gap. The CDR3 DNA follows: TGTGCCAGCAGTTACGGGGGCGCTGGAAACACCATATATTTT. Amino acids: CASSYGGAGNTIYF.

The V gene is TRBV5-1, the J gene TRBJ1-2; TRBD1 aligns across 7 bases. Germline CDR1 and CDR2: SGHRS and YFSETQ. The J segment lost 4 bases and the V segment lost 4 bases, leaving 13 bases of the junction unmatched. This CDR3 comprises 16 residues. Here the CDR3 reads CASSLPKGQSGYGYTF. The DNA for the CDR3 is TGCGCCAGCAGCCTGCCAAAGGGACAGAGCGGCTATGGCTACACCTTC.

This clone was counted a few times. The chain combines TRBV6-1 with TRBJ2-4; 7 bases are shared with TRBD1. CDR1 is MNHNS, CDR2 SASEGT, per germline. J lost 1 base, V lost 1 base, and 7 bases had no gene match. The CDR3 length is 17 residues. CDR3 in DNA: TGTGCCAGCAGTGAAGTGAGAGGGGGCGAGGCCAAAAACATTCAGTACTTC. It codes for CASSEVRGGEAKNIQYF.

The V call is TRBV7-9, the J call TRBJ1-1, with a tentative D call TRBD1 (5 bases). Deletions cut 0 bases from V and 3 bases from J, with 8 bases between. CDR1 SEHNR and CDR2 FQNEAQ come from the germline V gene (reference sequence). The CDR3 consists of 14 residues. CDR3 DNA: TGTGCCAGCAGCTTAGCATGGGGGGACACTGAAGCTTTCTTT. Protein: CASSLAWGDTEAFF.

This chain joins TRBV6-6 and TRBJ2-5; D possibly matches TRBD1 or TRBD2 (5 bases each). Germline loops: CDR1 MNHNY, CDR2 SVGAGI (reference sequence). The V end was cut by 0 bases, the J end by 5 bases, with 16 bases between. The CDR3 sequence is 16 residues long. CDR3 protein: CASSYSGARRQETQYF. The CDR3 region has the DNA TGTGCCAGCAGTTACTCCGGGGCCCGCCGCCAGGAGACCCAGTACTTC.

This rearrangement joins TRBV28 to TRBJ2-7; 11 positions agree with TRBD2. The J segment lost 4 bases and the V segment lost 6 bases, leaving 17 bases of the junction unmatched. This CDR3 is built from 18 residues. Germline CDR1 is MDHEN and CDR2 is SYDVKM. The CDR3 bases are TGTGCCAGCAGGCGTGAGCGGCCAAGGGGACTAGCGGAGTACGAGCAGTACTTC. Encoded protein: CASRRERPRGLAEYEQYF.

The chain couples TRBV30 to TRBJ2-7, with D hard to call. V was clipped by 1 base and J by 6 bases, with 7 bases between them. The germline V gene has CDR1 GTSNPN and CDR2 SVGIG (reference sequence). CDR3 length: 11 residues. CDR3 bases: TGTGCCTGGAGTGCCCCCCGCGAGCAGTACTTC. Amino acids: CAWSAPREQYF.

The chain recombines TRBV15 with TRBJ1-1, with D possibly TRBD1 on 6 matching bases. There are 17 residues in the CDR3. Germline loops: CDR1 LNHNV, CDR2 YYDKDF (reference sequence). V lost 1 base to trimming and J lost 0 bases, with 15 bases between them. CDR3 nucleotide sequence: TGTGCCACCAGCAGAGGCGAGGGGGGCTTTATGAACACTGAAGCTTTCTTT. Translation: CATSRGEGGFMNTEAFF.

The genes are TRBV9 and TRBJ2-1, with D perhaps TRBD1 (5 bases). CDR1 SGDLS and CDR2 YYNGEE come from the germline V gene. The CDR3 loop spans 16 amino acids. Trimming took 4 bases from V and 5 from J, leaving 19 bases between them. CDR3 sequence: CASSHNGQPYNNEQFF. CDR3 nucleotide sequence: TGTGCCAGCAGCCACAACGGACAACCTTATAACAATGAGCAGTTCTTC.

The sample holds one count of this clone. Here the CDR3 reads CASSQGPVGELFF. CDR3 bases: TGTGCCAGCAGTCAGGGGCCGGTCGGGGAGCTGTTTTTT. This chain joins TRBV6-5 and TRBJ2-2, with D possibly matching TRBD1 (6 bases). CDR1 is MNHEY and CDR2 is SVGAGI in the germline V gene. This CDR3 is built from 13 residues. V lost 5 bases and J 7 bases, leaving 11 bases between the germline ends.

The CDR3 DNA reads TGTGCCAGCAGTTCCCGCCGGACAGGGAATGGCTACACCTTC. Translation gives CASSSRRTGNGYTF. The chain joins TRBV28 to TRBJ1-2; TRBD1 matches at 8 bases. CDR3 length: 14 residues. V shed 4 bases, J shed 6 bases, and the junction held 7 bases outside the gene matches. Germline CDR1 and CDR2: MDHEN and SYDVKM.

The V gene is TRBV6-4, the J gene TRBJ1-2; D remains unclear. The germline gives CDR1 MRHNA, CDR2 SNTAGT. This CDR3 contains 16 residues. With 6 bases removed from V and 3 bases from J, the gap between germline ends came to 20 bases. CDR3 coding DNA: TGTGCCAGCAGAAGCTGTGGAGGGCCCACCGACTATGGCTACACCTTC. This translates into CASRSCGGPTDYGYTF.

The V gene is TRBV28, the J gene TRBJ1-3, with unresolved D. Germline assignment: CDR1 MDHEN and CDR2 SYDVKM. Trimming took off 2 bases at V and 3 bases at J, with 11 bases between the two ends. This CDR3 is built from 15 residues. The CDR3 DNA reads TGTGCCAGCAGTTTACAGGAGGGCGTTGGAAACACCATATATTTT. It codes for CASSLQEGVGNTIYF.

This chain uses TRBV7-9 with TRBJ2-3; D remains ambiguous. This CDR3 has 16 amino acids. The V gene lost 5 bases and the J gene lost 4 bases, with 19 bases spanning the gap. CDR1 and CDR2 from the germline V gene are SEHNR and FQNEAQ (reference sequence). This CDR3 is CASSRVATNGADTQYF. The CDR3, as DNA: TGTGCCAGCAGCCGCGTTGCCACGAATGGCGCAGATACGCAGTATTTT.

J is TRBJ2-2 and V is TRBV27; 9 bases are a match to TRBD1. The CDR3 length is 14 residues. Germline CDR1 is MNHEY and CDR2 is SMNVEV (reference sequence). V was clipped by 7 bases and J by 6 bases; unmatched bases: 6. CDR3: CASNGQGLPGELFF. The DNA of the CDR3 is TGTGCCAGCAATGGACAGGGGCTCCCCGGGGAGCTGTTTTTT.

V and J are TRBV4-3 and TRBJ2-5, with 9 positions matching TRBD1. CDR1 is LGHNA and CDR2 is YSLEER in the germline V gene. CDR3 length: 21 amino acids. Trimming took 4 bases from V and 4 from J; bases not matched to a gene: 25. For the CDR3, the DNA is TGCGCCAGCAGCCTTCTCCTGCACGTCGGGGGACAGGGAGTTTTGGGAGAGACCCAGTACTTC. This encodes CASSLLLHVGGQGVLGETQYF.

The V gene is TRBV7-2, the J gene TRBJ1-2; D gene unclear. This CDR3 region has 14 residues. V lost 2 bases and J 8 bases, leaving 15 bases between the germline ends. Germline assignment: CDR1 SGHTA and CDR2 FQGNSA. In DNA, the CDR3 is TGTGCCAGCAGCTTATTACAGTTCTCTGGGGGCTACACCTTC. Its translation: CASSLLQFSGGYTF.

The V and J genes are TRBV5-1 and TRBJ2-7; D is ambiguous. Looked up from germline, CDR1 is SGHRS and CDR2 is YFSETQ. The CDR3 has 18 amino acids. Deletions cut 0 bases from V and 0 bases from J, with 19 bases between. This chain's CDR3 is CASSLAPAPHKSSYEQYF. CDR3 in DNA: TGCGCCAGCAGCTTGGCCCCGGCACCCCATAAAAGCTCCTACGAGCAGTACTTC.

The chain recombines TRBV13 with TRBJ2-3, with 10 positions matching TRBD1. CDR3 length: 16 residues. The germline CDR1 and CDR2 sequences are PRHDT and FYEKMQ (reference sequence). The trim removed 4 bases at V and 4 bases at J, leaving 8 bases unmatched. CDR3 DNA: TGTGCCAGCAGCTACCCCGGACAGGGGGGACCAGATACGCAGTATTTT. It codes for CASSYPGQGGPDTQYF.

The chain carries TRBV6-5 and TRBJ2-7; 8 positions agree with TRBD1. CDR3 size: 15 residues. V lost 5 bases to trimming and J lost 1 base; unmatched junction nucleotides: 7. Germline values: CDR1 MNHEY, CDR2 SVGAGI. Here the CDR3 reads CASSLSGGWSYEQYF. CDR3 in DNA: TGTGCCAGCAGTCTATCAGGGGGCTGGTCCTACGAGCAGTACTTC.

V is TRBV13 and J is TRBJ2-3, with 12 bases identical to TRBD2. CDR3 size: 15 residues. The trim removed 2 bases at V and 10 bases at J, leaving 7 bases unmatched. CDR1 is PRHDT, CDR2 FYEKMQ, per germline (reference sequence). The CDR3 DNA is TGTGCCAGCAGCTTACGACTAGCGGGGGCCTTCGCGCAGTATTTT. This codes for CASSLRLAGAFAQYF.

The chain uses TRBV19 and TRBJ2-1; TRBD1 agrees at 10 bases. Germline V gene sequence: CDR1 LNHDA, CDR2 SQIVND (reference sequence). The CDR3 runs 18 residues. Trimming took 0 bases from V and 4 from J; bases not matched to a gene: 9. CDR3 nucleotide sequence: TGTGCCAGTAGTATAGACCACGAGGGACAGGGGTTGTACAATGAGCAGTTCTTC. Encoded protein: CASSIDHEGQGLYNEQFF.

The J gene is TRBJ2-1, the V gene TRBV5-1; D remains ambiguous. V lost 1 base and J 6 bases, leaving 11 bases between the germline ends. Germline V gene data show CDR1 as SGHRS and CDR2 as YFSETQ. The CDR3 spans 14 residues. The CDR3 coding sequence is TGCGCCAGCAGCTTGCCCGTGGCGTCCAATGAGCAGTTCTTC. This translates into CASSLPVASNEQFF.

In regard to this clone: One junction end does not reproduce the germline sequence, and a read error may be involved. The gene calls are TRBV7-7 and TRBJ2-5; D might be TRBD2 (5 bases). Per the germline V gene, CDR1 is SSHAT and CDR2 is FNYEAQ (reference sequence). The CDR3 sequence is 15 residues long. DNA for the CDR3: TGTGCTAGCAGCTTAGGGCCGGGGAGTGGAGAGACCCAGTACTTC. As protein: CASSLGPGSGETQYF.